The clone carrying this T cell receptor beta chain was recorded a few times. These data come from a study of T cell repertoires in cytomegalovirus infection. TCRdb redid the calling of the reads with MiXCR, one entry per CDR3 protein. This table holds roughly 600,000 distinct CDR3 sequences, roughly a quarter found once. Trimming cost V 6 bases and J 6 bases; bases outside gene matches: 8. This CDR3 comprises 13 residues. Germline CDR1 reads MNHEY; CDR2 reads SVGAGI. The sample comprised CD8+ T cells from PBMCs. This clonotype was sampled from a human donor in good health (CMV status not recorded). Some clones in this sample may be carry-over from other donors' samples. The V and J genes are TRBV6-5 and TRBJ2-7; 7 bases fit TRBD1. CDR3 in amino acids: CASRFQGESEQYF. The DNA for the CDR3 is TGTGCCAGCAGATTCCAGGGGGAGAGCGAGCAGTACTTC.